The rows below give T cell receptor beta chains drawn from one sample of a study of regulatory T cells in long-lasting Graves disease. TCRdb re-called the multiplex PCR reads through MiXCR, storing one row per CDR3 protein. The repertoire holds a few hundred thousand distinct CDR3 sequences, with around 18% as singletons. The same sample was also studied in work on T cells in Graves' hyperthyroidism and ophthalmopathy.

The starting material was peripheral blood mononuclear cells (PBMCs), obtained at new diagnosis, from a patient treated with antithyroid drugs. These receptor sequences come from a woman aged 25 to 39 with Graves disease. Each CDR3 is given with its conserved first and last residue. The order of the fields is V gene, J gene, CDR3 protein.

v_gene: TRBV9
j_gene: TRBJ1-1
CDR3aa: CASSVGGNPTEAFF

v_gene: TRBV6-1
j_gene: TRBJ2-5
CDR3aa: CASRQGNQVQETQYF

v_gene: TRBV5-1
j_gene: TRBJ2-2
CDR3aa: CASSRNLGTGELFF

v_gene: TRBV11-3
j_gene: TRBJ1-1
CDR3aa: CASSLALATGEAFF

v_gene: TRBV18
j_gene: TRBJ2-3
CDR3aa: CASSPDLEPSQYF

v_gene: TRBV29-1
j_gene: TRBJ2-1
CDR3aa: CSVEGRDDYNEQFF

v_gene: TRBV5-1
j_gene: TRBJ1-3
CDR3aa: CASSLDSGSGNTIYF

v_gene: TRBV20-1
j_gene: TRBJ2-5
CDR3aa: CSARDRSEATQYF

v_gene: TRBV12-3/TRBV12-4
j_gene: TRBJ1-5
CDR3aa: CASSQGQPQHF

v_gene: TRBV30
j_gene: TRBJ1-1
CDR3aa: CAWTLVGTEAFF

v_gene: TRBV6-2/TRBV6-3
j_gene: TRBJ2-2
CDR3aa: CASRKEAGRGELFF

v_gene: TRBV6-1
j_gene: TRBJ2-1
CDR3aa: CASKITRAYNEQFF

v_gene: TRBV20-1
j_gene: TRBJ1-1
CDR3aa: CSASPIDRANTEAFF

v_gene: TRBV3-1
j_gene: TRBJ1-2
CDR3aa: CASSQEFVTGVTYYGYTF

v_gene: TRBV11-2
j_gene: TRBJ2-5
CDR3aa: CASSQDGGGPETQYF

v_gene: TRBV12-5
j_gene: TRBJ1-4
CDR3aa: CASGLARGKLFF

v_gene: TRBV12-5
j_gene: TRBJ2-1
CDR3aa: CASGDGRYNEQFF

v_gene: TRBV3-1
j_gene: TRBJ1-1
CDR3aa: CASSPRWASSLTEAFF

v_gene: TRBV12-3/TRBV12-4
j_gene: TRBJ2-1
CDR3aa: CASSRTSGGPNEQFF

v_gene: TRBV2
j_gene: TRBJ1-2
CDR3aa: CASGGALRGYTF

v_gene: TRBV18
j_gene: TRBJ1-2
CDR3aa: CASSPLTGDYGYTF

v_gene: TRBV12-3/TRBV12-4
j_gene: TRBJ1-3
CDR3aa: CASSSLTGEPLRNTIYF

v_gene: TRBV6-2/TRBV6-3
j_gene: TRBJ1-1
CDR3aa: CASSPRVLTGNTEAFF

v_gene: TRBV7-2
j_gene: TRBJ1-6
CDR3aa: CASSLQGSNSPLHF

v_gene: TRBV19
j_gene: TRBJ2-3
CDR3aa: CASSIVGLGTDTQYF

v_gene: TRBV7-9
j_gene: TRBJ1-5
CDR3aa: CASSQKTGPSNQPQHF